Reported below is one TCR beta chain. This sample was included in a study of blood T cell repertoires in COVID-19. Overall study: Samples came from the United States, Italy and Spain, spanning acute and convalescent COVID-19. PBMCs, B-cell-depleted T cells, or T cells were the source of the cDNA or gDNA that made up the material.

The CDR3 extends over 14 amino acids. Germline V CDR1 and CDR2: MDHEN, SYDVKM. V lost 7 bases and J 8 bases, leaving 18 bases between the germline ends. As handled by the study authors: The authors estimated nucleated cell counts from reference gene primer amplification. The method was immunoSEQ multiplex PCR; TCRdb's version includes in-frame clones alone and lacks a portion of them. For V, J and clone size, that table is used; D and trimming come from the DNA. This table holds 150,000 or so clones, 85% found once. The sequence was collected from a woman aged 35 to 49 with active or convalescent COVID-19. Material: peripheral blood. This chain connects TRBV28 to TRBJ2-1, with D maybe TRBD1 (5 bases). CDR3: CASTSGPGVDEQFF. CDR3 in DNA: TGTGCCAGCACCTCAGGGCCGGGTGTCGATGAGCAGTTCTTC.